This passage covers 13 T cell receptor beta chains from one sample sequenced in a study of patients and donors after allogeneic stem cell transplantation. TCRdb re-called the RT-PCR reads through MiXCR, storing one row per CDR3 protein. The table has roughly 940,000 distinct CDR3 sequences, about a sixth seen once; the top ten hold 5.5% to 6.5%. Sequenced input: blood, either unsorted or a sorted T cell fraction (not recorded which). These receptors were obtained from a human donor who was either an allogeneic HSCT recipient or a stem cell or donor lymphocyte infusion donor (not recorded which). It is not recorded whose cells these are; they may come from a transplant donor.

This clonotype occurred many times. The rearrangement uses TRBV3-1 and TRBJ1-1, with unresolved D. V was cut by 4 bases and J by 3 bases, with 12 bases left in between. Germline values: CDR1 LGHDT, CDR2 YNNKEL (reference sequence). The CDR3 is made up of 14 amino acids. The CDR3 DNA sequence: TGTGCCAGCAGCCTCCCACATAGGGACACTGAAGCTTTCTTT. Its translation: CASSLPHRDTEAFF. The full variable domain, its missing parts supplied by reference TRBV3-1 and TRBJ1-1, is DTAVSQTPKYLVTQMGNDKSIKCEQNLGHDTMYWYKQDSKKFLKIMFSYNNKELIINETVPNRFSPKSPDKAHLNLHINSLELGDSAVYFCASSLPHRDTEAFFGQGTRLTVV.

The V call is TRBV7-9, the J call TRBJ1-5, with no clear D. V lost 1 base and J 0 bases, leaving 7 bases between the germline ends. Germline CDR1 is SEHNR and CDR2 is FQNEAQ (reference sequence). CDR3 length: 15 residues. CDR3 nucleotides: TGTGCCAGCAGCTTAGGATGGGCTAGCAATCAGCCCCAGCATTTT. Its protein product is CASSLGWASNQPQHF.

This clonotype was counted at least ten times. The genes are TRBV28 and TRBJ2-2; the D gene is possibly TRBD2 (6 bases). Germline CDR1 is MDHEN and CDR2 is SYDVKM. The CDR3 loop spans 13 amino acids. V was trimmed by 2 bases and J by 6 bases, leaving 7 bases between them. As DNA, the CDR3 is TGTGCCAGCAGTTTAACGGGGGCCGGGGAGCTGTTTTTT. Translating gives CASSLTGAGELFF.

V usage is TRBV24-1 and J usage is TRBJ1-2; possible D gene TRBD1, 6 bases. CDR1 and CDR2 (germline): KGHDR, SFDVKD. The CDR3 sequence is 14 residues long. The V and J ends lost 5 bases and 8 bases respectively, with 17 bases between them. CDR3 amino acids: CATSVQGESKGYTF. In DNA, the CDR3 is TGTGCCACCAGTGTACAGGGTGAGAGTAAGGGCTACACCTTC.

This clonotype came up many times. The rearrangement links TRBV5-1 to TRBJ1-1; 8 nucleotides match TRBD1. CDR1 and CDR2 (germline): SGHRS, YFSETQ. The V and J ends lost 0 bases and 1 base, in that order; junction bases with no gene match: 8. The CDR3 totals 17 residues. CDR3 sequence: CASSLVRPGGANTEAFF. DNA of the CDR3: TGCGCCAGCAGCTTGGTTAGGCCAGGGGGCGCGAACACTGAAGCTTTCTTT. The full variable domain, completed using reference TRBV5-1 and TRBJ1-1, is KAGVTQTPRYLIKTRGQQVTLSCSPISGHRSVSWYQQTPGQGLQFLFEYFSETQRNKGNFPGRFSGRQFSNSRSEMNVSTLELGDSALYLCASSLVRPGGANTEAFFGQGTRLTVV.

This chain connects TRBV4-1 to TRBJ2-3; a possible D gene is TRBD2 (6 bases). Germline-derived CDR1 and CDR2 are MGHRA and YSYEKL. The CDR3 consists of 15 residues. Trimming shortened V by 3 bases and J by 2 bases, and 12 bases separated the two germline ends. The CDR3 is CASSQNSGFTDTQYF. CDR3 in DNA: TGCGCCAGCAGCCAGAATAGCGGCTTCACAGATACGCAGTATTTT.

The chain links TRBV3-1 to TRBJ2-7, with D hard to call. CDR1 and CDR2 (germline): LGHDT, YNNKEL (reference sequence). CDR3 length: 15 amino acids. V was cut by 6 bases and J by 0 bases, with 15 bases left in between. The CDR3 DNA sequence: TGTGCCAGCAGTCACCACACCTCCTTCTCCTACGAGCAGTACTTC. Translation: CASSHHTSFSYEQYF.

This clonotype was recorded once. The genes are TRBV5-1 and TRBJ2-3; no clear D gene. In germline, CDR1 is SGHRS, CDR2 YFSETQ. The CDR3 sequence is 15 residues long. Trimming took off 7 bases at V and 1 base at J, with 16 bases between the two ends. This chain's CDR3 is CASYLDQRRTDTQYF. In DNA form, the CDR3 reads TGCGCCAGCTACCTGGACCAGCGACGCACAGATACGCAGTATTTT.

The rearrangement joins TRBV12-3 or TRBV12-4 to TRBJ2-3; D is unresolved. The V end lost 7 bases, the J end lost 7 bases, and 18 bases lay between the germline ends. The CDR3 is 14 residues long. CDR3 DNA: TGTGCCAGCAAGTTAGGGCAGGTGGAGAATACGCAGTATTTT. Translated, it gives CASKLGQVENTQYF.

This clonotype came up a few times. V gene TRBV29-1 combines with J gene TRBJ2-1, with D possibly TRBD2 on 5 matching bases. Trimming shortened V by 6 bases and J by 4 bases, and 10 bases separated the two germline ends. In germline, CDR1 is SQVTM, CDR2 ANQGSEA. There are 12 residues in the CDR3. The CDR3 sequence: CSVKAEYNEQFF. The CDR3 bases are TGCAGCGTAAAAGCGGAATACAATGAGCAGTTCTTC.

The chain links TRBV7-9 to TRBJ2-1; 8 bases fit TRBD2. Germline CDR1 reads SEHNR; CDR2 reads FQNEAQ (reference sequence). The V and J ends lost 6 bases and 2 bases, in that order; junction bases with no gene match: 9. This CDR3 region has 16 residues. The CDR3 loop reads CASRDQAGATYNEQFF. DNA for the CDR3: TGTGCCAGCAGAGATCAAGCGGGAGCAACCTACAATGAGCAGTTCTTC.

This chain connects TRBV12-5 to TRBJ1-2; no firm D call. V was shortened by 5 bases and J by 5 bases, with 24 bases between the two germline ends. CDR3 length: 17 amino acids. CDR1 is LGHNT and CDR2 is FRNRAP in the germline V gene. CDR3 sequence (DNA): TGTGCTAGTGGTACCTTCGCCTCCCCAGCCCGGTTTTATGGCTACACCTTC. Its protein is CASGTFASPARFYGYTF. The whole variable domain, remainder taken from reference TRBV12-5 and TRBJ1-2, is DARVTQTPRHKVTEMGQEVTMRCQPILGHNTVFWYRQTMMQGLELLAYFRNRAPLDDSGMPKDRFSAEMPDATLATLKIQPSEPRDSAVYFCASGTFASPARFYGYTFGSGTRLTVV.

This clonotype was observed a handful of times. V and J are TRBV6-1 and TRBJ1-1, with 7 bases fitting TRBD1. This CDR3 comprises 15 residues. Germline V gives CDR1 MNHNS, CDR2 SASEGT. V was pared by 7 bases and J by 1 base, with 9 bases of the junction left unmatched. The CDR3 sequence: CASNKRRGQNTEAFF. The CDR3 region has the DNA TGTGCCAGCAATAAGCGAAGGGGGCAGAACACTGAAGCTTTCTTT.